Described below is a single TCR beta chain sequence and its context. The antigen remains unidentified. The entry originates in a study of T cells expressing NK-cell markers. Background on the study: Just one sequenced donor of eight was HCMV-seronegative, while seven were seropositive. Findings and limits, study-wide: These clonotypes additionally ranked first within the CD3+CD56-NKG2C+ fraction of a handful of donors.

Each CDR3 protein gets one entry in TCRdb, which reprocessed the 5' RACE reads and gives no DNA. The table lists 300,000 to 500,000 distinct CDR3 sequences. This receptor was taken from a woman aged 50 to 65 in good health. Source material: blood T cells: a sorted CD56 or NKG2C T cell subset, CD4+ or CD8+ T cells, or bulk PBMC T cells (not recorded which).

The CDR3 here is CASSGTGGNEQFF. This sequence joins TRBV25-1 and TRBJ2-1; TCRdb gives TRBD1 as the D gene, but with no DNA this cannot be confirmed. CDR1 and CDR2 (germline): MGHDK, SYGVNS. The CDR3 totals 13 residues.